These 15 T cell receptor beta chains were sequenced from one sample in a study of OX40 agonist ivuxolimab in advanced cancers. Assay: immunoSEQ multiplex PCR; the TCRdb copy retains only in-frame clones and omits some. The table shows around 74,000 clones, with around 93% occurring only once. Here the sequenced sample was CD4+ or CD8+ T cells sorted from blood, taken in a trial of the OX40 agonist ivuxolimab. The receptors here all came from an adult with an advanced solid tumor such as melanoma, head and neck, liver or kidney cancer.

The chain is built from TRBV29-1 and TRBJ1-2, with D perhaps matching TRBD1 (6 bases). This CDR3 has 15 amino acids. Germline values: CDR1 SQVTM, CDR2 ANQGSEA. The ends were cut back, 0 bases at V and 4 bases at J, with 15 bases in the middle. The CDR3 reads CSVEDSHREGYGYTF. The CDR3 DNA sequence: TGCAGCGTTGAAGATTCTCACAGGGAGGGCTATGGCTACACCTTC. Complete variable domain (other parts from reference TRBV29-1 and TRBJ1-2): SAVISQKPSRDICQRGTSLTIQCQVDSQVTMMFWYRQQPGQSLTLIATANQGSEATYESGFVIDKFPISRPNLTFSTLTVSNMSPEDSSIYLCSVEDSHREGYGYTFGSGTRLTVV.

The V call is TRBV5-1, the J call TRBJ2-1; 8 nucleotides match TRBD1. The ends lost 0 bases at V and 7 bases at J; junction bases unmatched: 12. There are 17 residues in the CDR3. Germline CDR1 and CDR2: SGHRS and YFSETQ. CDR3: CASSLAVGQEVRNEQFF. The CDR3 DNA follows: TGCGCCAGCAGCTTGGCGGTGGGACAGGAAGTGCGGAATGAGCAGTTCTTC.

The chain links TRBV5-1 to TRBJ1-1; no reliable D call. The germline gives CDR1 SGHRS, CDR2 YFSETQ. Deletions cut 5 bases from V and 3 bases from J, with 11 bases between. The CDR3 is made up of 13 amino acids. The CDR3 sequence: CASRLVGDTEAFF. In nucleotides, the CDR3 is TGCGCCAGCAGACTAGTCGGGGACACTGAAGCTTTCTTT.

The chain is built from TRBV9 and TRBJ1-5, with unresolved D. From germline, CDR1 is SGDLS and CDR2 YYNGEE. The CDR3 runs 15 residues. V was cut by 0 bases and J by 0 bases, with 7 bases left in between. Written as DNA, the CDR3 is TGTGCCAGCAGCGTAGAGAGTAATAGCAATCAGCCCCAGCATTTT. Translation: CASSVESNSNQPQHF.

The V call is TRBV11-3, the J call TRBJ1-3; 12 bases map to TRBD1. CDR1 is SGHNT, CDR2 YENEEA, per germline. The CDR3 is made up of 16 amino acids. V trimming: 6 bases; J trimming: 2 bases; junction bases outside the gene matches: 5. The CDR3 bases are TGTGCCAGCAGTGGGGGACAGGGGGCAACTGGAAACACCATATATTTT. Protein: CASSGGQGATGNTIYF.

This clone has more than one count but fewer than ten. V is TRBV4-1 and J is TRBJ2-7, with D hard to call. CDR3 length equals 13 residues. In germline, CDR1 is MGHRA, CDR2 YSYEKL. V shed 1 base and J shed 4 bases, with 8 bases lying between them. The CDR3 region has the DNA TGCGCCAGCAGCCAAGCAAAAGGGTACGAGCAGTACTTC. It yields the protein CASSQAKGYEQYF.

J is TRBJ1-1 and V is TRBV9; D not resolved. Germline V lookup: CDR1 SGDLS, CDR2 YYNGEE. CDR3 size: 12 residues. V lost 4 bases and J lost 8, with 12 bases in between. CDR3 region: CASSPSGVEAFF. The DNA of the CDR3 is TGTGCCAGCAGCCCCAGCGGGGTGGAAGCTTTCTTT.

The gene calls are TRBV11-2 and TRBJ1-2; D uncertain. The CDR3 has 15 residues. V dropped 0 bases and J dropped 2 bases, with 10 bases sitting between them. Germline CDR1 reads SGHAT; CDR2 reads FQNNGV. The CDR3 DNA reads TGTGCCAGCAGCTTAGAACCGGGCTTGAACTATGGCTACACCTTC. Protein sequence: CASSLEPGLNYGYTF.

The chain carries TRBV19 and TRBJ1-5; D is ambiguous. Trimming removed 7 bases at V and 11 bases at J, with 12 bases between. There are 11 residues in the CDR3. Germline V gives CDR1 LNHDA, CDR2 SQIVND (reference sequence). The DNA of the CDR3 is TGTGCCAGTAACCATGGGTTTGCCCAGCATTTT. This encodes CASNHGFAQHF.

This clone has more than one count but fewer than ten. The rearrangement joins TRBV27 to TRBJ2-2; TRBD2 is a possible D gene (6 bases). Germline V CDR1 and CDR2: MNHEY, SMNVEV (reference sequence). This CDR3 comprises 15 residues. Trimming left V 3 bases short and J 5 bases short, with 13 bases between. CDR3 in amino acids: CASSFYGGMTGELFF. The CDR3, as DNA: TGTGCCAGCAGTTTTTACGGGGGAATGACCGGGGAGCTGTTTTTT.

CDR3 loop: CAISESIEWGSRMVQHF. As DNA, the CDR3 is TGTGCCATCAGTGAGTCGATAGAATGGGGGTCGCGGATGGTGCAGCATTTT. The chain combines TRBV10-3 with TRBJ1-5; a weak D match, TRBD1 (5 bases). The CDR3 loop spans 17 amino acids. Germline lookup yields CDR1 ENHRY and CDR2 SYGVKD. V lost 0 bases to trimming and J lost 13 bases, with 25 bases between them.

J is TRBJ2-7 and V is TRBV19; TRBD2 agrees at 13 bases. Germline values: CDR1 LNHDA, CDR2 SQIVND (reference sequence). V was pared by 8 bases and J by 0 bases, with 4 bases of the junction left unmatched. The CDR3 contains 15 residues. The CDR3 DNA sequence: TGTGCCAGTCAACTAGCGGGGGGGAGCTCCTACGAGCAGTACTTC. It is translated as CASQLAGGSSYEQYF.

This chain connects TRBV6-5 to TRBJ1-4; weak D call: TRBD1 (5 bases). Trimming pared 4 bases from V and 7 bases from J, leaving 13 bases between. The germline gives CDR1 MNHEY, CDR2 SVGAGI. This CDR3 is built from 14 residues. CDR3 DNA sequence: TGTGCCAGCAGTTTTCAGGGTTATGCTGAAAAACTGTTTTTT. Its translation: CASSFQGYAEKLFF.

The J gene is TRBJ2-3, the V gene TRBV7-8; D gene ambiguous. The CDR3 has 13 residues. The V and J ends lost 4 bases and 0 bases respectively, with 5 bases between them. Germline assignment: CDR1 SGHVS and CDR2 FQNEAQ. CDR3 bases: TGTGCCAGCAGCTCGGCTAGCACAGATACGCAGTATTTT. It codes for CASSSASTDTQYF.

This clone showed up just once. The chain joins TRBV4-3 to TRBJ2-7; tentatively, D is TRBD1 or TRBD2 (5 bases each). The CDR3 covers 14 residues. The germline V gene encodes CDR1 LGHNA and CDR2 YSLEER. V dropped 4 bases and J dropped 5 bases, with 15 bases sitting between them. Written as DNA, the CDR3 is TGCGCCAGCAGCCCCGGGACGGGATGGGACGAGCAGTACTTC. Translation: CASSPGTGWDEQYF.